These T cell receptor beta chains were read from a single sample in a study of T-cell reconstitution after alpha-beta-depleted transplantation in children. TCRdb recomputed calls from the PCR reads with MiXCR, one row per CDR3 protein. The repertoire holds 500,000 to 750,000 distinct CDR3 sequences, 13% seen once, with about 2.2% in the top ten. The specimen comprised PBMCs, mostly from graft donor cells, sampled 360 days after TCRalphabeta/CD19-depleted stem cell transplant. These receptor sequences come from a male patient aged 5 to 17 who had a stem cell transplant for acute myeloid leukemia, so the T cells may come from the graft donor. CDR3s include the opening cysteine and the closing phenylalanine or tryptophan. Each record gives: V gene, J gene, clone size, D gene, CDR3 DNA, CDR3 protein. D genes are given only for firm matches. Expanded clones get a size class; other rows say once, few or many, or leave the size out.

V: TRBV11-2
J: TRBJ2-1
size: few
D: TRBD1
DNA: TGTGCCAGCAGCCGACGACAGGGAGAGGCCTACAATGAGCAGTTCTTC
CDR3: CASSRRQGEAYNEQFF

V: TRBV29-1
J: TRBJ2-1
size: many
D: TRBD1
DNA: TGCAGCTTAGGACAGGGCGTCTCCTACAATGAGCAGTTCTTC
CDR3: CSLGQGVSYNEQFF

V: TRBV28
J: TRBJ1-2
size: many
D: NA
DNA: TGTGCCAGCAGCTCTCTAGGCTATGGCTACACCTTC
CDR3: CASSSLGYGYTF

V: TRBV7-9
J: TRBJ2-7
size: NA
D: NA
DNA: TGTGCCAGCAGCTTAGGGGCAGGGTACTCCTACGAGCAGTACTTC
CDR3: CASSLGAGYSYEQYF

V: TRBV6-1
J: TRBJ2-7
size: few
D: TRBD2
DNA: TGTGCCAGCAACCCGCCAAGCGGGAGCCTGGAGCAGTACTTC
CDR3: CASNPPSGSLEQYF

V: TRBV6-5
J: TRBJ2-5
size: few
D: TRBD2
DNA: TGTGCCAGCAGTTACTCCCTAGCGGGGCAAGAGACCCAGTACTTC
CDR3: CASSYSLAGQETQYF

V: TRBV9
J: TRBJ2-7
size: few
D: NA
DNA: TGTGCCAGCAGCGTAGCGGACAGCACCTACGAGCAGTACTTC
CDR3: CASSVADSTYEQYF

V: TRBV7-3
J: TRBJ2-1
size: few
D: NA
DNA: TGTGCCAGCAGTTTAACAAGGTCGGAACAGTTCTTC
CDR3: CASSLTRSEQFF

V: TRBV3-1
J: TRBJ2-7
size: NA
D: NA
DNA: TGTGCCAGCAGCCAAGATGTGGGCAGGGGTTGGTACGAGCAGTACTTC
CDR3: CASSQDVGRGWYEQYF

V: TRBV18
J: TRBJ2-7
size: NA
D: NA
DNA: TGTGCCAGCTCACCGAGACCAACTCCCTACGAGCAGTACTTC
CDR3: CASSPRPTPYEQYF

V: TRBV9
J: TRBJ2-3
size: NA
D: TRBD1
DNA: TGTGCCAGCAGCGCCACAGGGGAGAGCACAGATACGCAGTATTTT
CDR3: CASSATGESTDTQYF

V: TRBV29-1
J: TRBJ2-5
size: many
D: NA
DNA: TGCAGCGTTGTTCTGGGTCGGGAGACCCAGTACTTC
CDR3: CSVVLGRETQYF

V: TRBV28
J: TRBJ1-3
size: many
D: NA
DNA: TGTGCCAGCAGTTTATGGGGGAGAGAACATGGAAACACCATATATTTT
CDR3: CASSLWGREHGNTIYF

V: TRBV20-1
J: TRBJ2-5
size: few
D: TRBD2
DNA: TGCAGTGCTCCCGGGACTAGTCTGGAGACCCAGTACTTC
CDR3: CSAPGTSLETQYF